This entry lists 18 T cell receptor beta chains sequenced from one sample in a study of regulatory dendritic cells for organ transplantation (dated 2017 in TCRdb). These receptors have no known antigen. The method behind the library was the immunoSEQ multiplex PCR assay. TCRdb obtained this table from immuneACCESS and retained in-frame rearrangements with V and J assigned. These tables miss some clones; where compared with another copy, unresolved V genes account for less than half of the shortfall, and the remainder is unexplained. Recorded for this sample are tens of thousands of clones; 85% to 90% of them occurred a single time. The top ten constitute approximately 0.25% of the sample. Sorted T cell subsets were CFSE-labeled and co-cultured for approximately 5 days with allogeneic regulatory or mature dendritic cells at a 1:10 DC:T ratio. The sequenced sample was naive CD4+ T cells from blood cultured with dendritic cells. What the cell subset or site label conveys for this sample: CD45RA+ naive T cells. Receptors originate from a human donor in good health.

The chain uses TRBV2 and TRBJ2-1; D is unclear. V shed 3 bases and J shed 7 bases, with 4 bases lying between them. The CDR3 extends over 11 amino acids. The germline gives CDR1 SNHLY, CDR2 FYNNEI. This chain's CDR3 is CASSDHNEQFF. The CDR3 region has the DNA TGTGCCAGCAGTGATCATAATGAGCAGTTCTTC.

The chain has TRBV30 and TRBJ1-1; D not certain. This CDR3 comprises 13 residues. The germline V and J ends were trimmed by 0 bases and 6 bases, with 11 bases remaining between them. Germline-derived CDR1 and CDR2 are GTSNPN and SVGIG (reference sequence). In nucleotides, the CDR3 is TGTGCCTGGAGTGTTAGGCAGCTCTCTGAAGCTTTCTTT. As protein: CAWSVRQLSEAFF.

This sequence joins TRBV28 and TRBJ1-5; TRBD1 matches 9 bases. CDR3 length: 16 amino acids. J was trimmed by 7 bases and V by 6 bases; bases with no gene match: 13. In germline, CDR1 is MDHEN, CDR2 SYDVKM. CDR3 sequence reads: CASSVQGAGNGQPQHF. The CDR3 DNA reads as TGTGCCAGCAGCGTACAGGGGGCTGGAAATGGGCAGCCCCAGCATTTT.

This clone was seen a handful of times. The chain uses TRBV4-1 and TRBJ1-5, with D unclear. V dropped 0 bases and J dropped 5 bases, with 5 bases sitting between them. CDR3 length: 13 amino acids. The germline gives CDR1 MGHRA, CDR2 YSYEKL. The CDR3 sequence is CASSQDPYQPQHF. CDR3 DNA: TGCGCCAGCAGCCAAGATCCCTATCAGCCCCAGCATTTT.

The chain recombines TRBV10-3 with TRBJ2-7; 9 bases line up with TRBD1. The germline V gene encodes CDR1 ENHRY and CDR2 SYGVKD. The trim removed 8 bases at V and 2 bases at J, leaving 16 bases unmatched. The CDR3 covers 17 residues. The CDR3 is CAIARWTRDRVPYEQYF. CDR3 in DNA: TGTGCCATCGCCCGATGGACCCGGGACAGGGTTCCCTACGAGCAGTACTTC.

The chain links TRBV2 to TRBJ1-2, with no clear D. V was pared by 8 bases and J by 4 bases, with 11 bases between. Germline V lookup: CDR1 SNHLY, CDR2 FYNNEI. This CDR3 region has 12 residues. The CDR3 coding sequence is TGTGCCAGCGACGTGTCCCCCTATGGCTACACCTTC. This gives the protein CASDVSPYGYTF.

The V call is TRBV7-9, the J call TRBJ2-7, with D uncertain. Trimming removed 4 bases from V and 5 bases from J, with 18 bases in between. The CDR3 totals 15 residues. Germline V gene sequence: CDR1 SEHNR, CDR2 FQNEAQ (reference sequence). The CDR3 DNA reads TGTGCCAGCAGCTATGTACCATCGAGGCGGAACGAGCAGTACTTC. Translated, it gives CASSYVPSRRNEQYF.

The gene calls are TRBV7-3 and TRBJ2-1; 7 bases agree with TRBD2. Germline CDR1 is SGHTA and CDR2 is FQGTGA. This CDR3 has 15 residues. The V gene end was trimmed by 1 base and the J gene end by 12 bases; junction bases not matched to a gene: 12. CDR3 sequence: CASSLSGSGTGGQFF. In nucleotides, the CDR3 is TGTGCCAGCAGCTTAAGCGGGAGTGGAACGGGTGGGCAGTTCTTC.

On this clone: The sample holds other DNA sequences that translate to the same CDR3. This chain uses TRBV6-4 with TRBJ2-3, with a possible D match to TRBD1 (5 bases). V was shortened by 2 bases and J by 4 bases, with 7 bases between the two germline ends. The CDR3 length is 13 residues. CDR1 is MRHNA, CDR2 SNTAGT, per germline. The CDR3 is CASSDEQADTQYF. As DNA, the CDR3 is TGTGCCAGCAGTGACGAACAGGCAGATACGCAGTATTTT.

This clone was detected only a few times. The V gene is TRBV10-3, the J gene TRBJ1-2; unclear D gene. V was clipped by 3 bases and J by 2 bases, with 7 bases between them. Germline V gene sequence: CDR1 ENHRY, CDR2 SYGVKD. The CDR3 runs 13 residues. The CDR3 DNA sequence: TGTGCCATCAGTGACGCGGGGAACTATGGCTACACCTTC. It yields the protein CAISDAGNYGYTF.

V gene TRBV9 combines with J gene TRBJ1-2, with 10 bases aligning to TRBD1. V gave up 4 bases and J gave up 0 bases; unmatched junction bases: 3. The CDR3 loop spans 15 amino acids. In germline, CDR1 is SGDLS, CDR2 YYNGEE. The CDR3 here is CASSPGTGANYGYTF. The CDR3 nucleotides are TGTGCCAGCAGCCCGGGGACAGGGGCTAACTATGGCTACACCTTC.

The rearrangement links TRBV5-1 to TRBJ2-2; 7 positions agree with TRBD2. V was pared by 4 bases and J by 6 bases, with 9 bases of the junction left unmatched. CDR3 length: 15 residues. The V gene's germline CDR1 is SGHRS and CDR2 YFSETQ. CDR3 in amino acids: CASSTKTSLSGELFF. CDR3 coding DNA: TGCGCCAGCAGCACCAAGACTAGCTTGTCCGGGGAGCTGTTTTTT.

The CDR3 loop reads CAPSDRGSTDTQYF. The CDR3 DNA reads as TGTGCCCCGTCGGACAGGGGTAGCACAGATACGCAGTATTTT. The gene calls are TRBV19 and TRBJ2-3; 9 positions match TRBD1. This CDR3 comprises 14 residues. V dropped 11 bases and J dropped 0; count of bases not matched to a gene: 6. Germline values: CDR1 LNHDA, CDR2 SQIVND (reference sequence).

V usage is TRBV7-2 and J usage is TRBJ2-3, with 15 bases aligning to TRBD2. CDR3 length equals 19 residues. Trimming cost V 5 bases and J 1 base; bases outside gene matches: 10. CDR1 is SGHTA and CDR2 is FQGNSA in the germline V gene. In DNA, the CDR3 is TGTGCCAGCAGCGACGGGGGACTAGCGGGGGGCAGAGGCACAGATACGCAGTATTTT. As protein: CASSDGGLAGGRGTDTQYF.

J is TRBJ1-2 and V is TRBV4-2; D gene unclear. The CDR3 contains 13 residues. Trimming shortened V by 4 bases and J by 4 bases, and 10 bases separated the two germline ends. Germline loops: CDR1 LGHNA, CDR2 YNFKEQ. CDR3 protein: CASSPGMPYGYTF. The CDR3 DNA reads TGTGCCAGCAGCCCGGGGATGCCCTATGGCTACACCTTC.

Only a few counts were recorded for this clone. The V call is TRBV7-9, the J call TRBJ2-7; a weak D match, TRBD2 (5 bases). Germline lookup yields CDR1 SEHNR and CDR2 FQNEAQ (reference sequence). V was cut by 5 bases and J by 3 bases, with 11 bases left in between. The CDR3 consists of 13 residues. DNA of the CDR3: TGTGCCAGCAGCCAAGACGGGATCTACGAGCAGTACTTC. Its protein product is CASSQDGIYEQYF.

The rearrangement links TRBV6-1 to TRBJ1-1, with no clear D. The V gene lost 4 bases and the J gene lost 0 bases, with 15 bases spanning the gap. CDR1 and CDR2 from the germline V gene are MNHNS and SASEGT. The length of the CDR3 is 16 residues. DNA for the CDR3: TGTGCCAGCAGTGTTAGGACGGCTACTTTGAACACTGAAGCTTTCTTT. Translating it yields CASSVRTATLNTEAFF.

The chain couples TRBV10-3 to TRBJ2-7; D ambiguous. V dropped 2 bases and J dropped 0 bases, with 2 bases sitting between them. CDR1 is ENHRY and CDR2 is SYGVKD in the germline V gene. The CDR3 extends over 12 amino acids. The DNA of the CDR3 is TGTGCCATCAGTGAGGGCTCCTACGAGCAGTACTTC. Translation gives CAISEGSYEQYF.